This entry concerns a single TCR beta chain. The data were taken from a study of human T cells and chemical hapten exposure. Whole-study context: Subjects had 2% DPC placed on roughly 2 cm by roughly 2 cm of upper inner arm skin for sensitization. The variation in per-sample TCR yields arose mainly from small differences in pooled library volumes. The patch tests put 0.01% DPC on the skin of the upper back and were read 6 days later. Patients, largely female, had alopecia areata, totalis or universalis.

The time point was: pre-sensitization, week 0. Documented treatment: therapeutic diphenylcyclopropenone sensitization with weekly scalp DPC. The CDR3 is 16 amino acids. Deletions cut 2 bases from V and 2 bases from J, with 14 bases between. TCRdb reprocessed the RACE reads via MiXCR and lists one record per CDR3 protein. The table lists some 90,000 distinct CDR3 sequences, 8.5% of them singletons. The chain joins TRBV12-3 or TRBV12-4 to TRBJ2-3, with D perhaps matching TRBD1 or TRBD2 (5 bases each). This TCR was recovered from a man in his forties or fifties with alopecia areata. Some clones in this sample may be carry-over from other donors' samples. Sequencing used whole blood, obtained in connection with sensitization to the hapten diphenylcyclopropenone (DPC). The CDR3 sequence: CASSLMSGLNTDTQYF. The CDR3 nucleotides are TGTGCCAGCAGTTTAATGTCGGGGCTTAACACAGATACGCAGTATTTT.